This T cell receptor (beta chain) derives from a study of blood T cell repertoires in COVID-19 (TCRdb year 2020). In terms of the full investigation: The collaborator samples originated in the United States, Italy and Spain and spanned the acute and convalescent phases of COVID-19. The material from the prospective study consisted of cDNA or gDNA derived from T cells, B-cell-depleted T cells, or PBMCs. Subjects who had been exposed to COVID-19, were actively infected with it, or had recovered from it provided the deeply sampled blood TCRbeta repertoires that made up the dataset. The repertoires were made available in a free public database intended to serve as a resource for research on the immune response to SARS-CoV-2. The samples were drawn from the first 160 participants of the ongoing ImmuneRACE study and from 950 to 1,500 subjects provided by 6 global collaborators. Nearly every sample came with metadata listing a de-identified subject ID, COVID-19 status, age in years and sex. HLA class I and class II types, where available, came from metadata supplied by the sample provider rather than from assay-based typing. On the study overall, not on this receptor specifically: The quantity of clinical and demographic metadata differed by source and by participant and was supplied without curation.

Regarding this clone: There is no known antigen for this receptor. No much larger clonotype is one base removed from it; base qualities were not supplied.

The CDR1 and CDR2 encoded by the germline V gene are SGHTA and FQGNSA. The germline V and J ends show losses of 5 bases and 3 bases respectively, and no gene match explains 9 bases of the junction. Including the terminal cysteine and phenylalanine, the CDR3 comprises 16 residues. Only the CDR3 DNA stays, 48 bases, in frame from base 1. TCRbeta CDR3 regions were amplified from genomic DNA using the immunoSEQ Assay, a bias-controlled multiplex PCR. Per the authors' processing: Nucleated cell counts per sample were estimated from amplification of reference gene primers within the assay. To quantify the absolute abundance of each unique TCRbeta CDR3 rearrangement, sequence reads were collapsed and filtered. For each sample, productive Simpson clonality was calculated as the square root of Simpson's diversity index across productive rearrangements. TCRdb re-hosts the immuneACCESS table, in-frame sequences only. Its copies lack some clones; in the studies checked, an unresolved V gene accounts for under half of them, and the cause for the rest is not known. The V and J calls and the clone size are those of that table, but D and trimming were determined from the DNA. The sample data list tens of thousands of clones, and approximately 90% of these were observed just once. The ten largest clones capture roughly 2% of the sample.

Collaborating institutions collected whole blood in K2EDTA tubes following their own protocols. Collaborator samples were shipped for TCRbeta analysis as frozen whole blood, isolated PBMCs, or DNA extracted from either sample type. This receptor was obtained from a man in his fifties or sixties with acute or convalescent COVID-19. The chain is assembled from TRBV7-2 and TRBJ1-3; 8 nucleotides in the junction match TRBD1. Specimen: peripheral blood. The CDR3 region: CASSPQTGEGGNTIYF. The DNA sequence is as follows: TGTGCCAGCAGCCCCCAGACAGGGGAGGGTGGAAACACCATATATTTT.